The text below deals with one T cell receptor beta chain. The record originates from a study of blood T cell repertoires in COVID-19. Turning to the study itself: The analysed material was cDNA or gDNA that came from T cells, B-cell-depleted T cells, or PBMCs.

The junction had 7 bases not matched to a gene; V was cut back by 5 bases and J by 3 bases. CDR3 size: 15 residues. Germline values: CDR1 LGHNT, CDR2 FRNRAP. Data came from immunoSEQ multiplex PCR; TCRdb stores just in-frame clones and leaves some out. Altogether nearly 40,000 clones are present, approximately 89% being singletons, with the ten largest covering approximately 8.8%. Sequenced input: peripheral blood. The J gene is TRBJ2-3, the V gene TRBV12-5; 8 nucleotides agree with TRBD2. This sequence originates from a woman aged 65 to 85 with acute or convalescent COVID-19. CDR3 protein: CASGPGTSETDTQYF. CDR3 DNA: TGTGCTAGTGGTCCCGGGACTAGTGAGACAGATACGCAGTATTTT.